This TCR beta chain originates from a study of sequential checkpoint blockade in melanoma (dated by TCRdb to between 2018 and 2020). The study in broad terms: Patients were assigned by 1:1 randomization to either first-line nivolumab followed by ipilimumab (arm A) or ipilimumab followed by nivolumab (arm B). Both trial sequences were followed by maintenance nivolumab. The full study reports these points: Larger, independent patient cohorts are needed to validate the response-prediction model that combines TCR metrics and mutation burden.

The treatment or condition label here, explained by the study, means: randomized to nivolumab then ipilimumab (arm A) or the reverse (arm B). No trial patient had received prior DNA-damaging chemotherapy. On a FACS Aria II flow cytometer, live CD3+CD8+ cells that were negative for CD19 and CD56 were sorted from thawed PBMCs. Samples were obtained from patients with melanoma enrolled in CheckMate 064, a randomized, open-label phase II trial of sequential checkpoint blockade. Peripheral blood mononuclear cells were obtained through leukapheresis, purified using Ficoll-Paque, and frozen in human serum containing 10% DMSO. Right after sorting, the blood CD3+CD8+ cells were verified to be >95% pure, and DNA extraction followed. TCRbeta CDR3 regions were immunosequenced from genomic DNA with the immunoSEQ Assay. Genomic DNA was amplified by bias-controlled multiplex PCR before high-throughput sequencing. The published analysis was carried out like this. To quantify the absolute abundance of each unique TCRbeta CDR3 region, the sequences were collapsed and filtered. Clonality was defined as 1 minus Pielou's evenness and was calculated using productive rearrangements only. A previously published method was used to identify clones whose frequencies were significantly greater in on-treatment samples than in baseline samples. This is the immuneACCESS table as TCRdb keeps it, with only in-frame sequences that have V and J called. A part of the clones is gone; compared with another copy, unresolved V genes explain less than half, and the rest is unexplained. V, J and clone size are taken as reported in that table, and D and trimming were inferred from the DNA itself. The sample yields 25,000 to 30,000 clones; roughly 81% were counted once. The ten largest account for roughly a fifth of the sample.

To note about this clone: No cognate antigen has been identified for it. Base qualities were left out, and no much larger clone turns up one base away.

The CDR3 starts with the cysteine, ends with the phenylalanine, and has 14 residues. The kept DNA is CDR3 alone, 42 bases in frame from the first base. Unmatched junction bases come to 1, with V trimmed by 0 bases and J by 4 bases. The germline V gene supplies CDR1 MGHRA and CDR2 YSYEKL. The rearrangement combines TRBV4-1 with TRBJ1-2, and 8 junction bases match TRBD1. Sequences were derived from CD8+ T cells sorted from blood (inferred from file names), sampled from a patient given nivolumab and ipilimumab in sequence. This TCR derives from a human donor with melanoma. The CDR3 region: CASSQEGTGYGYTF. The base sequence is TGCGCCAGCAGCCAAGAGGGGACAGGCTATGGCTACACCTTC.